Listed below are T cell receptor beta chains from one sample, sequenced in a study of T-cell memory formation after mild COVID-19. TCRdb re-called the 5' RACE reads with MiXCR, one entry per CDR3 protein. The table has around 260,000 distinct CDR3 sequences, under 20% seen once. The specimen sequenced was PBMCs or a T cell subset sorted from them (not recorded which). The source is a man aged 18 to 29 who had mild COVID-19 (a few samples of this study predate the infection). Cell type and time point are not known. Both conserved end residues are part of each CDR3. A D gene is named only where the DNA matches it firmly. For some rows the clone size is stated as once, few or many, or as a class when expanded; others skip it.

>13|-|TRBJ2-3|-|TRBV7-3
CASSSPPTDTQYF
TGTGCCAGCAGCTCCCCCCCGACAGATACGCAGTATTTT
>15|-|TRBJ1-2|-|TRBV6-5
CASSPAGREFYGYTF
TGTGCCAGCAGCCCGGCGGGAAGGGAGTTCTATGGCTACACCTTC
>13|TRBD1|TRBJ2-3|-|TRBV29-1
CSADRGQADTQYF
TGCAGCGCGGACAGGGGGCAGGCAGATACGCAGTATTTT
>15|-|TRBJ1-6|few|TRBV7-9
CASSPARVRGSPLHF
TGTGCCAGCAGCCCAGCCAGGGTACGGGGTTCACCCCTCCACTTT
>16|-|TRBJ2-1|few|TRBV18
CASSSIGISSYNEQFF
TGTGCCAGCTCATCAATCGGGATCAGCTCCTACAATGAGCAGTTCTTC
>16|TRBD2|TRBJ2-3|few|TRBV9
CASSPIGGGLTDTQYF
TGTGCCAGCTCCCCCATCGGGGGGGGACTAACAGATACGCAGTATTTT
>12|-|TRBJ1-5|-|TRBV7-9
CSSSESNQPQHF
TGTTCCAGCAGCGAGAGCAATCAGCCCCAGCATTTT
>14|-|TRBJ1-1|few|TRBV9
CASTTDPGSTEAFF
TGTGCCAGCACGACAGACCCCGGGAGCACTGAAGCTTTCTTT
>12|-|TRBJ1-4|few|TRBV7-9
CASSLGYAGPNF
TGTGCCAGCAGCTTAGGATATGCGGGTCCTAATTTT
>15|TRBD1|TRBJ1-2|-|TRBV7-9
CASSLDPGTGGGYTF
TGTGCCAGCAGCTTAGACCCGGGGACAGGAGGTGGCTACACCTTC
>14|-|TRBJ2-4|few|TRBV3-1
CASSQWRDENIQYF
TGTGCCAGCAGCCAATGGAGGGACGAAAACATTCAGTACTTC
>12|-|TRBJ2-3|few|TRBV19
CASSFDTTPQYF
TGTGCCAGTAGTTTCGATACTACCCCGCAGTATTTT
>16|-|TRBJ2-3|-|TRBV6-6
CASSPLGGRSTDTQYF
TGTGCCAGCAGCCCCCTGGGGGGCCGGTCCACAGATACGCAGTATTTT
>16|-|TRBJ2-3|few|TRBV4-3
CASSQDIGTYADTQYF
TGCGCCAGCAGCCAAGATATAGGTACTTACGCAGATACGCAGTATTTT
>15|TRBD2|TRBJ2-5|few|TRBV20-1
CSVTSRGGRRETQYF
TGCAGTGTTACATCGCGGGGGGGCCGGAGGGAGACCCAGTACTTC
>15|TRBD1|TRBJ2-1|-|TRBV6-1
CASRSGTGGSDEQFF
TGTGCCAGCAGATCCGGGACAGGGGGCTCCGATGAGCAGTTCTTC
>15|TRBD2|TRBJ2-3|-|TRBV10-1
CASSDLAGSSDTQYF
TGCGCCAGCAGTGATCTAGCGGGGTCCTCAGATACGCAGTATTTT
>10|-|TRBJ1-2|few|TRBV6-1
CASIGAGYTF
TGTGCCAGCATTGGCGCCGGCTACACCTTC
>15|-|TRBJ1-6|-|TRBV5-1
CASSLARSYNSPLHF
TGCGCCAGCAGCTTGGCCAGGTCCTATAATTCACCCCTCCACTTT
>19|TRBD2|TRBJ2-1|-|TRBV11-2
CASSLLRQTSGGANNEQFF
TGTGCCAGCAGCTTACTACGACAAACTAGCGGGGGGGCCAACAATGAGCAGTTCTTC
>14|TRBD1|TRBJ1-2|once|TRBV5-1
CGSRETGHPYGYTF
TGCGGCAGCAGAGAGACAGGGCATCCGTATGGCTACACCTTC
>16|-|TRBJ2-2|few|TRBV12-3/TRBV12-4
CASSHGPSENTGELFF
TGTGCCAGCAGCCATGGGCCTAGCGAGAACACCGGGGAGCTGTTTTTT
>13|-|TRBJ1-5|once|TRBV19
CASSGTVNQPQHF
TGTGCCAGTAGTGGTACAGTCAATCAGCCCCAGCATTTT
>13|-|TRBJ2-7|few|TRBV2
CASRPSPSYEQYF
TGTGCCAGCAGGCCGAGTCCCTCCTACGAGCAGTACTTC
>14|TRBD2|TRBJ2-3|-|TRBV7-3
CASSFGGEKDTQYF
TGTGCCAGCAGCTTCGGGGGGGAGAAGGATACGCAGTATTTT
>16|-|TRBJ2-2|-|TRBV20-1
CSAPLAGVTNTGELFF
TGCAGTGCTCCTTTGGCAGGAGTTACGAACACCGGGGAGCTGTTTTTT
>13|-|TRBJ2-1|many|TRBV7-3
CASSLTGLGEQFF
TGTGCCAGCAGCTTAACGGGCCTCGGTGAGCAGTTCTTC
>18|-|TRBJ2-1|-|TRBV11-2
CASSSRQTRGSSYNEQFF
TGTGCCAGCAGCTCGCGACAGACCCGGGGTAGCTCCTACAATGAGCAGTTCTTC
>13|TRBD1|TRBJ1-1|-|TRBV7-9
CASSLGGQGNAFF
TGTGCCAGCAGCTTAGGCGGACAGGGTAACGCTTTCTTT
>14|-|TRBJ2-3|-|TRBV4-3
CASSQEAAPDTQYF
TGCGCCAGCAGCCAAGAGGCTGCCCCTGATACGCAGTATTTT
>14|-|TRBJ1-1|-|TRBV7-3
CASSPSGTNTEAFF
TGTGCCAGCAGCCCTTCAGGGACGAACACTGAAGCTTTCTTT
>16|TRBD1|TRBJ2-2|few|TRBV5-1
CASSQVDRPMSGELFF
TGCGCCAGCAGCCAAGTGGACAGGCCAATGTCCGGGGAGCTGTTTTTT
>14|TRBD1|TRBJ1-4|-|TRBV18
CASSRDSYEEKLFF
TGTGCCAGCTCACGGGACAGCTACGAAGAAAAACTGTTTTTT